The clone carrying this T cell receptor beta chain turned up a few times. The entry originates in a study of early T cells in non-severe SARS-CoV-2 infection. The CDR3 runs 16 residues. CDR1 and CDR2 (germline): SGHRS, YFSETQ. V was cut by 0 bases and J by 1 base, with 13 bases left in between. One entry per CDR3 protein, called by TCRdb with MiXCR from the 5' RACE reads. Among around 99,000 distinct CDR3 sequences, roughly 11% were seen once, and the ten largest hold approximately 8.1%. The sequence derives from an adult who was a healthcare worker with PCR-confirmed SARS-CoV-2 infection or an uninfected control (not recorded which). The sequencing input was whole blood. The chain carries TRBV5-1 and TRBJ1-1, with a possible D match to TRBD1 (5 bases). The CDR3 DNA reads TGCGCCAGCAGCTTGGATTCCAGGGTAGAGAACACTGAAGCTTTCTTT. Translation gives CASSLDSRVENTEAFF.